A single sample is the source of the 18 T cell receptor beta chains below, sequenced in a study of Ad26.COV2.S vaccination and SARS-CoV-2 variants. The treatment here: 19 received Ad26.COV2.S at low or high dose, single or two shots; 5 received placebo; per-sample allocation not given. Day 63 after the first injection of vaccine or placebo was the sampling time. Only in-frame clones appear in the TCRdb table, and some are missing; sequencing was by immunoSEQ multiplex PCR. The sample includes 350,000 to 400,000 clones, roughly nine tenths of them seen just once. The source was peripheral blood, collected in a trial of Ad26.COV2.S vaccine versus placebo. Receptors were obtained from a person between 18 and 60 years old who received the Ad26.COV2.S COVID-19 vaccine or a placebo.

The gene calls are TRBV4-1 and TRBJ1-6; D possibly corresponds to TRBD1 (5 bases). CDR3 size: 16 residues. The V gene lost 0 bases and the J gene lost 9 bases, with 15 bases spanning the gap. CDR1 is MGHRA, CDR2 YSYEKL, per germline. This CDR3 reads CASSQDFPGRGSPLHF. The CDR3 DNA sequence: TGCGCCAGCAGCCAAGATTTCCCGGGACGGGGTTCACCCCTCCACTTT.

The chain recombines TRBV24-1 with TRBJ2-5; D is ambiguous. Germline V gene lookup returns CDR1 KGHDR and CDR2 SFDVKD. This CDR3 region has 15 residues. Trimming removed 0 bases from V and 2 bases from J, with 9 bases in between. The CDR3 loop reads CATSDLGHLQETQYF. In DNA form, the CDR3 reads TGTGCCACCAGTGATTTGGGGCACCTGCAAGAGACCCAGTACTTC.

This sequence joins TRBV30 and TRBJ2-5, with D hard to call. The germline gives CDR1 GTSNPN, CDR2 SVGIG (reference sequence). The V and J ends lost 3 bases and 7 bases respectively, with 15 bases between them. This CDR3 region has 13 residues. For the CDR3, the DNA is TGTGCCTGGAGGTACACCTCGAAAACGACCCAGTACTTC. Protein sequence: CAWRYTSKTTQYF.

This clone was counted only a few times. This chain links TRBV4-3 with TRBJ1-5; unclear D gene. V lost 4 bases and J lost 3, with 10 bases in between. This CDR3 comprises 14 residues. Looked up from germline, CDR1 is LGHNA and CDR2 is YSLEER. CDR3 sequence: CASSPGPVNQPQHF. Written as DNA, the CDR3 is TGCGCCAGCAGCCCCGGACCCGTCAATCAGCCCCAGCATTTT.

This chain connects TRBV11-2 to TRBJ2-2, with D possibly matching TRBD2 (6 bases). Trimming removed 5 bases at V and 11 bases at J, with 15 bases between. The CDR3 length is 13 residues. CDR1 SGHAT and CDR2 FQNNGV come from the germline V gene. DNA for the CDR3: TGTGCCAGCAGCATGGCGGGGTTTGGAGAGCTGTTTTTT. Translated: CASSMAGFGELFF.

The chain is built from TRBV27 and TRBJ1-1; 7 bases align to TRBD1. With V trimmed by 5 bases and J by 5 bases, 14 bases remained unmatched. The CDR3 is made up of 16 amino acids. Germline V gene sequence: CDR1 MNHEY, CDR2 SMNVEV (reference sequence). CDR3 sequence: CASSGTGTVRGTEAFF. The CDR3 DNA follows: TGTGCCAGCAGTGGTACCGGGACAGTGAGGGGAACTGAAGCTTTCTTT.

The V and J genes are TRBV20-1 and TRBJ1-2, with D uncertain. The CDR3 extends over 12 amino acids. The germline V and J ends were trimmed by 3 bases and 7 bases, with 12 bases remaining between them. Germline CDR1 and CDR2: DFQATT and SNEGSKA (reference sequence). CDR3 residues: CSASAGLSGYTF. CDR3 sequence (DNA): TGCAGTGCTAGTGCCGGGTTGAGTGGCTACACCTTC.

The chain joins TRBV9 to TRBJ2-2, with D perhaps matching TRBD2 (5 bases). Trimming removed 4 bases at V and 1 base at J, with 20 bases between. From germline, CDR1 is SGDLS and CDR2 YYNGEE. CDR3 length equals 18 residues. For the CDR3, the DNA is TGTGCCAGCAGCTCCTCCCCGGGGTGGGGTGGGAACACCGGGGAGCTGTTTTTT. It translates to CASSSSPGWGGNTGELFF. Using reference TRBV9 and TRBJ2-2 for the parts outside the CDR3, the full variable domain is DSGVTQTPKHLITATGQRVTLRCSPRSGDLSVYWYQQSLDQGLQFLIQYYNGEERAKGNILERFSAQQFPDLHSELNLSSLELGDSALYFCASSSSPGWGGNTGELFFGEGSRLTVL.

V is TRBV29-1 and J is TRBJ2-7, with 7 positions matching TRBD1. Germline V gives CDR1 SQVTM, CDR2 ANQGSEA. The CDR3 is made up of 12 amino acids. The trim removed 5 bases at V and 3 bases at J, leaving 4 bases unmatched. This CDR3 is CSVRDRDYEQYF. The DNA of the CDR3 is TGCAGCGTTCGGGACAGAGACTACGAGCAGTACTTC.

The gene calls are TRBV10-3 and TRBJ1-1, with 7 bases matching TRBD1. With 6 bases clipped from V and 5 bases from J, the junction kept 6 bases outside the gene matches. This CDR3 contains 13 residues. Germline V gene data show CDR1 as ENHRY and CDR2 as SYGVKD. CDR3 sequence reads: CAIRHTGETEAFF. In DNA form, the CDR3 reads TGTGCCATCAGGCATACAGGGGAGACTGAAGCTTTCTTT.

The chain has TRBV12-1 and TRBJ1-5. TRBV12-1 is marked as a pseudogene. CDR3 size: 13 residues. The CDR3 spells CASSSTSNQPQHF. In DNA, the CDR3 is TGTGCCAGCAGCTCTACTAGCAATCAGCCCCAGCATTTT.

This chain joins TRBV15 and TRBJ1-2; no definite D call. Trimming left V 1 base short and J 5 bases short, with 14 bases between. CDR1 is LNHNV, CDR2 YYDKDF, per germline (reference sequence). The CDR3 contains 15 residues. The CDR3 DNA sequence: TGTGCCACCAGCAGAGGCGGAACAGTCGGTTATGGCTACACCTTC. Protein product: CATSRGGTVGYGYTF.

This chain uses TRBV13 with TRBJ1-2; no reliable D call. The CDR3 runs to 14 residues. In germline, CDR1 is PRHDT, CDR2 FYEKMQ (reference sequence). V was clipped by 5 bases and J by 5 bases, with 15 bases between them. The CDR3 DNA is TGTGCCAGCAGCGGTGAGAGGCGAGGGTATGGCTACACCTTC. As protein: CASSGERRGYGYTF.

The chain joins TRBV4-1 to TRBJ1-3; the D is unclear. Trimming took 4 bases from V and 0 from J, leaving 10 bases between them. This CDR3 has 15 residues. CDR1 MGHRA and CDR2 YSYEKL come from the germline V gene. CDR3 DNA: TGCGCCAGCAGCCCGACCGACTTCTCTGGAAACACCATATATTTT. Residues: CASSPTDFSGNTIYF.

V is TRBV3-1 (or the pseudogene TRBV3-2) and J is TRBJ2-5; 9 bases line up with TRBD1. The CDR3 runs 15 residues. Germline V gene sequence: CDR1 LGHDT, CDR2 YNNKEL (reference sequence). The V segment lost 1 base and the J segment 2 bases; nucleotides outside the gene matches: 2. CDR3 sequence: CASSQGGTGQETQYF. For the CDR3, the DNA is TGTGCCAGCAGCCAAGGAGGGACAGGGCAAGAGACCCAGTACTTC.

V and J are TRBV7-2 and TRBJ1-1, with D possibly being TRBD1 (6 bases). V lost 6 bases and J lost 6, with 14 bases in between. This CDR3 spans 13 amino acids. Germline V gives CDR1 SGHTA, CDR2 FQGNSA. CDR3 region: CASRFPQGSEAFF. The CDR3 DNA reads TGTGCCAGCAGATTCCCACAGGGTTCTGAAGCTTTCTTT.

This clone turned up a few times. The V and J genes are TRBV11-2 and TRBJ1-6; unclear D gene. V was pared by 3 bases and J by 0 bases, with 3 bases between. This CDR3 has 14 residues. Germline assignment: CDR1 SGHAT and CDR2 FQNNGV. In nucleotides, the CDR3 is TGTGCCAGCAGCTTCAGCTCCTATAATTCACCCCTCCACTTT. It encodes CASSFSSYNSPLHF.

This sequence joins TRBV9 and TRBJ2-1; 11 nucleotides agree with TRBD2. CDR1 and CDR2 from the germline V gene are SGDLS and YYNGEE. The CDR3 is made up of 16 amino acids. Trimming took 0 bases from V and 5 from J; bases not matched to a gene: 4. DNA of the CDR3: TGTGCCAGCAGCGTAGATCTAGCGGGGGGAAACAATGAGCAGTTCTTC. This sequence encodes CASSVDLAGGNNEQFF.